This T cell receptor beta chain was identified in a study of regulatory T cells in long-lasting Graves disease. This clonotype was seen many times. With iRepertoire HTBI primers and Arm-PCR of CDR3 regions, TCR beta libraries were built. From the multiplex PCR reads, TCRdb called clonotypes with MiXCR, one entry per CDR3 protein. The table lists 350,000 to 500,000 distinct CDR3 sequences, about a sixth of them singletons. Time point here: newly diagnosed GD, antithyroid drugs for less than 3 months. The TCR library was prepared using RNA isolated from PBMCs. Xi'an, China, was home to the endocrinology department that provided patients. The CDR3 length is 13 residues. CDR1 is SNHLY and CDR2 is FYNNEI in the germline V gene. V was shortened by 8 bases and J by 3 bases, with 13 bases between the two germline ends. The same sample was also used in a study of T cells in Graves' hyperthyroidism and ophthalmopathy. That paper adds: Orbital computed tomography, thyroid ultrasound, serum thyroxine and TRAb, and clinical symptoms together informed the diagnoses. TCR CDR3 underwent first-round RT-PCR with the HTBI primer set. Most thyroid clonotypes that were expanded above 0.001 also turned up in blood.

This TCR was recovered from a woman between 25 and 40 years old with Graves disease. This chain joins TRBV2 and TRBJ1-2, with D unresolved. The sample was peripheral blood mononuclear cells (PBMCs), taken at new diagnosis, from a patient treated with antithyroid drugs. CDR3 residues: CASEEDAYYGYTF. The CDR3 bases are TGTGCCAGCGAAGAGGACGCCTACTATGGCTACACCTTC.